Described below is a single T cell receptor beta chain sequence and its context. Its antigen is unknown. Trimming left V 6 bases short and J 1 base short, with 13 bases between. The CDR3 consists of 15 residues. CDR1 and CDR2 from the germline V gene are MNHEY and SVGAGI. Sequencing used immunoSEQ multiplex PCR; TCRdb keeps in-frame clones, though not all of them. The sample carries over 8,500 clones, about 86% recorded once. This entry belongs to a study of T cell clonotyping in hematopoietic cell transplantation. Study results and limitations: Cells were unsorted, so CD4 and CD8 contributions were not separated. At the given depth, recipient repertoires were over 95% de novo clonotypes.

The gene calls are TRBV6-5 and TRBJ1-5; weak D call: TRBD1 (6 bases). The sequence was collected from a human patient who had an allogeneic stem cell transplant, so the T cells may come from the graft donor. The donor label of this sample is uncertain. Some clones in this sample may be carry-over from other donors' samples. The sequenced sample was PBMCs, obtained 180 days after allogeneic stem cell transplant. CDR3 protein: CASSRRGVSNQPQHF. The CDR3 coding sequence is TGTGCCAGCAGCCGAAGGGGGGTGAGCAATCAGCCCCAGCATTTT.